This TCR beta chain comes out of a study of blood T cell repertoires in COVID-19. On the study more broadly: The United States, Italy and Spain were the sources of the acute and convalescent COVID-19 samples.

Germline values: CDR1 LNHNV, CDR2 YYDKDF (reference sequence). This CDR3 contains 18 residues. Trimming at V came to 3 bases and at J to 0 bases, leaving 8 bases not matched to a gene. Original methodology: The assay estimated nucleated cells by amplifying reference gene primers. Some clones are missing from TCRdb's copy, which holds only in-frame ones; the method was immunoSEQ multiplex PCR. Clone size and the V and J calls come from that table; the DNA yielded D and trimming. The table records some 120,000 clones, roughly three quarters of them present only once. The TCR comes from a human donor in a cohort sampled during active COVID-19. This chain joins TRBV15 and TRBJ2-6, with 7 bases matching TRBD1. The sequenced material came from peripheral blood. CDR3 bases: TGTGCCACCAGCAGTGACAGGGAAGCCCACTCTGGGGCCAACGTCCTGACTTTC. It specifies CATSSDREAHSGANVLTF. Looking up the rest from reference TRBV15 and TRBJ2-6 gives the full variable domain: DAMVIQNPRYQVTQFGKPVTLSCSQTLNHNVMYWYQQKSSQAPKLLFHYYDKDFNNEADTPDNFQSRRPNTSFCFLDIRSPGLGDTAMYLCATSSDREAHSGANVLTFGAGSRLTVL.